One sample yielded the 16 T cell receptor beta chains listed below, sequenced in a study of T-cell reconstitution after alpha-beta-depleted transplantation in children. Unique molecular identifiers were used to barcode this TCRbeta library. One entry per CDR3 protein results from TCRdb running MiXCR on the PCR reads. The sample holds about 200,000 distinct CDR3 sequences, 6.6% seen once. Material: PBMCs, obtained before TCRalphabeta/CD19-depleted stem cell transplant. Receptors originate from a boy aged 2 to 10 with acute lymphoblastic leukemia, due to receive a stem cell transplant.

In its sample, this clonotype was seen many times. The gene calls are TRBV11-2 and TRBJ2-5; D not resolved. CDR1 is SGHAT, CDR2 FQNNGV, per germline. The CDR3 is made up of 13 amino acids. Trimming took 5 bases from V and 2 from J, leaving 9 bases between them. The CDR3 protein is CASSPRAQETQYF. The CDR3 region has the DNA TGTGCCAGCAGCCCCCGGGCGCAAGAGACCCAGTACTTC.

This clonotype was found a few times. The chain uses TRBV4-3 and TRBJ1-1; D not certain. Germline V lookup: CDR1 LGHNA, CDR2 YSLEER. Between the trimmed V and J ends, which lost 0 bases and 5 bases, there was a span of 10 bases. The CDR3 covers 14 residues. DNA for the CDR3: TGCGCCAGCAGCCAAGATCTCGCAGGAACTGAAGCTTTCTTT. Translated: CASSQDLAGTEAFF.

This clonotype was observed at least ten times. The chain is built from TRBV7-2 and TRBJ2-5; D might be TRBD2 (5 bases). Trimming pared 1 base from V and 7 bases from J, leaving 10 bases between. This CDR3 has 13 residues. Germline assignment: CDR1 SGHTA and CDR2 FQGNSA. The CDR3: CASSLVRSGTQYF. Here the CDR3 DNA reads TGTGCCAGCAGCTTAGTCCGGAGCGGGACCCAGTACTTC.

This clonotype was found many times. V usage is TRBV7-8 and J usage is TRBJ2-7; D is tentatively TRBD1 or TRBD2 (5 bases each). The CDR3 is 15 residues long. With 0 bases removed from V and 2 bases from J, the gap between germline ends came to 11 bases. Germline V gene data show CDR1 as SGHVS and CDR2 as FQNEAQ. The CDR3 nucleotides read TGTGCCAGCAGCTTAGCGAGGGGACCCACCTACGAGCAGTACTTC. This translates into CASSLARGPTYEQYF.

The J gene is TRBJ2-5, the V gene TRBV11-2; D ambiguous. The V gene lost 4 bases and the J gene lost 1 base, with 10 bases spanning the gap. The CDR3 contains 14 residues. Germline CDR1 SGHAT, CDR2 FQNNGV. The CDR3 nucleotides are TGTGCCAGCAGCTCCCCAACCCGCCAAGAGACCCAGTACTTC. Protein sequence: CASSSPTRQETQYF.

This clonotype has at least ten counts. The V and J genes are TRBV5-1 and TRBJ2-3; no firm D call. CDR3 size: 14 residues. Germline assignment: CDR1 SGHRS and CDR2 YFSETQ. The V gene lost 4 bases and the J gene lost 6 bases, with 15 bases spanning the gap. The CDR3 DNA reads TGCGCCAGCAGCCTTGACCTCGAGAAGGATACGCAGTATTTT. Its protein is CASSLDLEKDTQYF.

This clonotype came up a few times. The chain couples TRBV6-2 or TRBV6-3 to TRBJ2-6; D might be TRBD2 (6 bases). Germline CDR1 MNHEY, CDR2 SVGEGT. The CDR3 is 19 amino acids. V was cut by 5 bases and J by 2 bases, with 22 bases left in between. CDR3 region: CASSKIGRDGRTGANVLTF. Here the CDR3 DNA reads TGTGCCAGCAGTAAAATCGGCCGGGACGGGAGAACTGGGGCCAACGTCCTGACTTTC.

This clonotype turned up a few times. The chain has TRBV12-3 or TRBV12-4 and TRBJ1-3; D not resolved. The V end was cut by 0 bases, the J end by 2 bases, with 11 bases between. The CDR3 sequence is 16 residues long. CDR3 DNA sequence: TGTGCCAGCAGTTTAGCGAGTTTCATTGCTGGAAACACCATATATTTT. It codes for CASSLASFIAGNTIYF.

At least ten counts were recorded for this clonotype. V is TRBV5-1 and J is TRBJ2-3; D possibly corresponds to TRBD2 (5 bases). Germline V gene lookup returns CDR1 SGHRS and CDR2 YFSETQ. The V end was cut by 4 bases, the J end by 4 bases, with 10 bases between. The length of the CDR3 is 13 residues. CDR3 protein: CASSPTLADTQYF. The CDR3 nucleotides read TGCGCCAGCAGCCCAACACTAGCAGATACGCAGTATTTT. The full variable domain, its missing parts supplied by reference TRBV5-1 and TRBJ2-3, is KAGVTQTPRYLIKTRGQQVTLSCSPISGHRSVSWYQQTPGQGLQFLFEYFSETQRNKGNFPGRFSGRQFSNSRSEMNVSTLELGDSALYLCASSPTLADTQYFGPGTRLTVL.

This clonotype was counted at least ten times. The V call is TRBV7-9, the J call TRBJ1-3, with 7 positions matching TRBD1. Germline CDR1 reads SEHNR; CDR2 reads FQNEAQ (reference sequence). The CDR3 covers 19 residues. J was trimmed by 0 bases and V by 2 bases; bases with no gene match: 13. The CDR3 is CASSLIGLLDRRSGNTIYF. The DNA of the CDR3 is TGTGCCAGCAGCTTAATCGGCTTGCTGGACAGGCGCTCTGGAAACACCATATATTTT.

This clonotype was counted ten times or more. The CDR3: CASSLGGGTEAFF. CDR3 DNA sequence: TGTGCCAGCAGTTTAGGAGGGGGGACTGAAGCTTTCTTT. The chain employs TRBV27 and TRBJ1-1; D may be TRBD1 (6 bases). Looked up from germline, CDR1 is MNHEY and CDR2 is SMNVEV (reference sequence). Trimming left V 2 bases short and J 5 bases short, with 9 bases between. This CDR3 has 13 amino acids.

The chain combines TRBV19 with TRBJ2-2, with 14 bases identical to TRBD2. The CDR3 is 17 residues long. Germline V CDR1 and CDR2: LNHDA, SQIVND (reference sequence). With 6 bases clipped from V and 2 bases from J, the junction kept 5 bases outside the gene matches. The CDR3 is CASRGLAGAINTGELFF. The CDR3 DNA sequence: TGTGCCAGTAGGGGACTAGCGGGGGCCATCAACACCGGGGAGCTGTTTTTT.

This clonotype has at least ten counts. This chain connects TRBV5-6 to TRBJ2-2, with 7 positions matching TRBD1. Looked up from germline, CDR1 is SGHDT and CDR2 is YYEEEE. There are 16 residues in the CDR3. The ends lost 5 bases at V and 0 bases at J; junction bases unmatched: 7. The CDR3 coding sequence is TGTGCCAGCAGTCCACAGGGGTTTCCGAACACCGGGGAGCTGTTTTTT. This codes for CASSPQGFPNTGELFF.

This clonotype showed up just a few times. The CDR3 sequence is CASSFRTSYNEQFF. CDR3 DNA: TGTGCCAGCAGTTTTCGGACGTCCTACAATGAGCAGTTCTTC. V and J are TRBV12-3 or TRBV12-4 and TRBJ2-1; D is unclear. The V end was cut by 3 bases, the J end by 1 base, with 7 bases between. The CDR3 extends over 14 amino acids.

This clonotype has more than one count but fewer than ten. This chain uses TRBV9 with TRBJ2-1, with D perhaps being TRBD1 or TRBD2 (5 bases each). Deletions cut 4 bases from V and 9 bases from J, with 8 bases between. Germline V gene sequence: CDR1 SGDLS, CDR2 YYNGEE. The CDR3 runs to 11 residues. The CDR3 DNA reads as TGTGCCAGCAGCCAGGGAGCTGAGCAGTTCTTC. It codes for CASSQGAEQFF.

This clonotype was seen repeatedly, ten times or more. V is TRBV20-1 and J is TRBJ2-7; a possible D gene is TRBD2 (5 bases). The germline V and J ends were trimmed by 0 bases and 0 bases, with 12 bases remaining between them. The CDR3 has 15 residues. Per the germline V gene, CDR1 is DFQATT and CDR2 is SNEGSKA (reference sequence). The CDR3 DNA follows: TGCAGTGCTAGAGATATCGGGGAAAGCTCCTACGAGCAGTACTTC. Its protein is CSARDIGESSYEQYF.